One sample yielded the 4 T cell receptor beta chains listed below, sequenced in a study of CXCR3-negative and CXCR3-positive naive CD8 T cells (dated by TCRdb to between 2017 and 2020). The full study reports these points: TRB CDR3s from CXCR3-positive naive cells showed higher hydrophobicity (lower Kidera factor 4), lower energy, and higher strength and volume indices than CXCR3-negative naive cells.

Sequencing took place on a NextSeq 550. The Human TCR Profiling Kit (MiLaboratory) was used to prepare UMI-labeled 5' RACE TRB cDNA libraries. TCRdb reanalyzed the reads, keeping one entry per CDR3 protein sequence and omitting DNA. This specimen's table enumerates 85,000 to 130,000 distinct CDR3 sequences. 0.38% of the sample is taken by the ten largest. What these receptors recognize is not known. Sequencing was performed on naive CXCR3+ CD8+ T cells from blood. Reading the label with the study, this specimen's cell subset or site is: CD45RO-CCR7+CD27+CD95- naive CD8+ T cells expressing CXCR3 (TNR3+). The receptor source for this set is a human donor in good health. Some clones in this sample may be carry-over from other donors' samples.

V and J are TRBV3-1 and TRBJ1-1. Germline CDR1 LGHDT, CDR2 YNNKEL (reference sequence). The CDR3 extends over 15 amino acids. CDR3 sequence: CASSQDRAANTEAFF.

This chain uses TRBV29-1 with TRBJ2-7. The CDR3 runs 13 residues. Per germline, CDR1 SQVTM and CDR2 ANQGSEA. The CDR3 sequence is CSVLGQGPSEQYF.

J is TRBJ2-3 and V is TRBV19; the D call of TRBD1 rests on TCRdb alone, since no DNA is present to check it. Germline V gene sequence: CDR1 LNHDA, CDR2 SQIVND (reference sequence). CDR3 length equals 17 residues. The CDR3 region is CASSPSHPGQGIDTQYF.

The chain carries TRBV15 and TRBJ2-3. CDR1 is LNHNV and CDR2 is YYDKDF in the germline V gene (reference sequence). This CDR3 has 13 amino acids. CDR3 protein: CATSRDLADTLYF.